What follows are 24 T cell receptor beta chains derived from one specimen sequenced in a study of shared clonotypes between healthy human individuals. The table came from immunoSEQ multiplex PCR; TCRdb's copy has only in-frame clones and leaves some out. Of 2 million to 3 million clones listed, around 90% were seen once; the top ten hold over 0.12%. Source material: naive CD4+ T cells sorted from blood. Sample subset: CD45RA+ positively selected. These receptors were taken from a man younger than 35 in good health.

V is TRBV6-1 and J is TRBJ1-1, with no clear D. V was clipped by 11 bases and J by 1 base, with 8 bases between them. CDR1 is MNHNS and CDR2 is SASEGT in the germline V gene. The CDR3 is made up of 11 amino acids. The DNA for the CDR3 is TGTGCCGGAGTTACGAACACTGAAGCTTTCTTT. Its translation: CAGVTNTEAFF.

The chain carries TRBV21-1 and TRBJ1-1. TRBV21-1 is tagged as a pseudogene. There are 15 residues in the CDR3. The CDR3 DNA is TGTGCCAGCAGCAAAGTGGGTAAAGTTAACGGTGAAGCTTTCTTT. It codes for CASSKVGKVNGEAFF.

The chain links TRBV11-1 to TRBJ2-7, with 9 bases aligning to TRBD2. Looked up from germline, CDR1 is SGHAT and CDR2 is FQDESV (reference sequence). CDR3 size: 15 residues. The trim removed 5 bases at V and 5 bases at J, leaving 10 bases unmatched. The CDR3 loop reads CASSETGTSIHEQYF. CDR3 nucleotide sequence: TGTGCCAGCAGCGAGACCGGGACTAGCATCCACGAGCAGTACTTC. The full variable domain, rest sourced from reference TRBV11-1 and TRBJ2-7, is EAEVAQSPRYKITEKSQAVAFWCDPISGHATLYWYRQILGQGPELLVQFQDESVVDDSQLPKDRFSAERLKGVDSTLKIQPAELGDSAMYLCASSETGTSIHEQYFGPGTRLTVT.

This sequence joins TRBV19 and TRBJ2-5; D gene unclear. The V gene lost 3 bases and the J gene lost 4 bases, with 9 bases spanning the gap. This CDR3 is 13 amino acids long. The V gene's germline CDR1 is LNHDA and CDR2 SQIVND (reference sequence). CDR3 loop: CASSILHGETQYF. The CDR3 DNA sequence: TGTGCCAGTAGTATCCTCCATGGAGAGACCCAGTACTTC.

The V call is TRBV28, the J call TRBJ1-5; D is perhaps TRBD1 (5 bases). CDR1 is MDHEN and CDR2 is SYDVKM in the germline V gene. The CDR3 covers 16 residues. V was cut by 7 bases and J by 1 base, with 17 bases left in between. CDR3 bases: TGTGCCAGCATCGAACCCGGGACCCTGAGCAATCAGCCCCAGCATTTT. Translating it yields CASIEPGTLSNQPQHF. The complete variable domain, with remaining parts taken from reference TRBV28 and TRBJ1-5, reads DVKVTQSSRYLVKRTGEKVFLECVQDMDHENMFWYRQDPGLGLRLIYFSYDVKMKEKGDIPEGYSVSREKKERFSLILESASTNQTSMYLCASIEPGTLSNQPQHFGDGTRLSIL.

The V gene is TRBV5-4, the J gene TRBJ2-2; weak D call: TRBD2 (7 bases). CDR1 and CDR2 (germline): SGHNT, YYREEE (reference sequence). With 1 base removed from V and 4 bases from J, the gap between germline ends came to 20 bases. This CDR3 has 18 residues. The CDR3 protein is CASSLRGGGIPTTGELFF. CDR3 nucleotide sequence: TGTGCCAGCAGCTTGCGAGGGGGGGGTATCCCAACCACCGGGGAGCTGTTTTTT.

V gene TRBV27 combines with J gene TRBJ2-2; 8 bases line up with TRBD2. The CDR3 has 15 amino acids. J was trimmed by 7 bases and V by 6 bases; bases with no gene match: 10. CDR1 MNHEY and CDR2 SMNVEV come from the germline V gene (reference sequence). The CDR3 DNA is TGTGCCAGCAGAGAGTACGGGAGGGGTAGCGGGGAGCTGTTTTTT. Amino acids: CASREYGRGSGELFF.

A word on this clone: In the same sample, other DNA sequences code for this CDR3. The chain combines TRBV11-3 with TRBJ2-2; no firm D call. V was cut by 5 bases and J by 1 base, with 5 bases left in between. The CDR3 runs to 13 residues. In germline, CDR1 is SGHNT, CDR2 YENEEA. The DNA for the CDR3 is TGTGCCAGCAGCGGCGGGAACACCGGGGAGCTGTTTTTT. This encodes CASSGGNTGELFF.

The rearrangement links TRBV6-1 to TRBJ1-1; TRBD1 might be the D (6 bases). The germline V and J ends were trimmed by 6 bases and 3 bases, with 14 bases remaining between them. The CDR3 sequence is 14 residues long. Germline V gene lookup returns CDR1 MNHNS and CDR2 SASEGT. The CDR3 DNA is TGTGCCAGCAGCCGCAGGGGCAGGGACACTGAAGCTTTCTTT. Its translation: CASSRRGRDTEAFF.

In the case of this clone: This CDR3 is also generated by other DNA sequences in the sample. This chain's CDR3 is CASSLTGTEAFF. CDR3 coding DNA: TGTGCCAGCAGCTTAACGGGCACTGAAGCTTTCTTT. The gene calls are TRBV7-2 and TRBJ1-1; D remains unclear. In germline, CDR1 is SGHTA, CDR2 FQGNSA. The CDR3 is 12 residues long. With 2 bases removed from V and 4 bases from J, the gap between germline ends came to 5 bases.

The chain has TRBV19 and TRBJ2-2; the D gene could be TRBD1 or TRBD2 (7 bases each). The CDR3 has 16 amino acids. Between the trimmed V and J ends, which lost 5 bases and 3 bases, there was a span of 16 bases. Germline lookup yields CDR1 LNHDA and CDR2 SQIVND (reference sequence). The DNA of the CDR3 is TGTGCCAGTAGTCCGACAGGGAGGGGAGACACCGGGGAGCTGTTTTTT. Amino acid sequence: CASSPTGRGDTGELFF. The full variable domain, completed using reference TRBV19 and TRBJ2-2, is DGGITQSPKYLFRKEGQNVTLSCEQNLNHDAMYWYRQDPGQGLRLIYYSQIVNDFQKGDIAEGYSVSREKKESFPLTVTSAQKNPTAFYLCASSPTGRGDTGELFFGEGSRLTVL.

As to this clone: Other DNA sequences in the sample encode the same CDR3. V and J are TRBV25-1 and TRBJ1-1, with D possibly being TRBD1 (5 bases). There are 15 residues in the CDR3. V was cut by 2 bases and J by 5 bases, with 15 bases left in between. The germline CDR1 and CDR2 sequences are MGHDK and SYGVNS. Here the CDR3 reads CASSEPRQGRTEAFF. The CDR3 DNA is TGTGCCAGCAGTGAACCCCGGCAGGGAAGAACTGAAGCTTTCTTT.

The genes are TRBV11-2 and TRBJ2-1, with 12 bases that match TRBD2. Germline assignment: CDR1 SGHAT and CDR2 FQNNGV. After removal of 7 bases from V and 5 bases from J, the junction contained 15 bases not matched to a gene. The CDR3 sequence is 18 residues long. In DNA form, the CDR3 reads TGTGCCAGCACCCCAAGGGCTAGCGGGGGGGTTTTACACAATGAGCAGTTCTTC. Amino acid sequence: CASTPRASGGVLHNEQFF.

The chain carries TRBV5-4 and TRBJ2-1, with TRBD2 matching over 9 bases. CDR3 length: 16 residues. V was pared by 0 bases and J by 3 bases, with 4 bases of the junction left unmatched. CDR1 and CDR2 from the germline V gene are SGHNT and YYREEE (reference sequence). CDR3 coding DNA: TGTGCCAGCAGCTTGGCCGGGACTAGCTACTACAATGAGCAGTTCTTC. Residues: CASSLAGTSYYNEQFF. The full variable domain, rest sourced from reference TRBV5-4 and TRBJ2-1, is ETGVTQSPTHLIKTRGQQVTLRCSSQSGHNTVSWYQQALGQGPQFIFQYYREEENGRGNFPPRFSGLQFPNYSSELNVNALELDDSALYLCASSLAGTSYYNEQFFGPGTRLTVL.

V and J are TRBV6-5 and TRBJ1-2; no definite D call. This CDR3 is built from 14 residues. Germline V CDR1 and CDR2: MNHEY, SVGAGI. V dropped 0 bases and J dropped 0 bases, with 5 bases sitting between them. Here the CDR3 DNA reads TGTGCCAGCAGTTACTCGGCGACTAACTATGGCTACACCTTC. Translation: CASSYSATNYGYTF.

The V gene is TRBV4-1, the J gene TRBJ1-4; no reliable D call. The length of the CDR3 is 16 residues. Trimming shortened V by 4 bases and J by 8 bases, and 20 bases separated the two germline ends. Germline loops: CDR1 MGHRA, CDR2 YSYEKL. The CDR3 is CASSPPHPAGREKLFF. As DNA, the CDR3 is TGCGCCAGCAGCCCCCCCCATCCGGCGGGCCGAGAAAAACTGTTTTTT.

The CDR3 is CASSLAIDGYTF. CDR3 in DNA: TGTGCCAGCAGTTTAGCCATCGATGGCTACACCTTC. The chain recombines TRBV6-6 with TRBJ1-2; no firm D call. The V gene lost 4 bases and the J gene lost 6 bases, with 9 bases spanning the gap. Germline V gene lookup returns CDR1 MNHNY and CDR2 SVGAGI (reference sequence). This CDR3 contains 12 residues.

The chain links TRBV5-4 to TRBJ2-2; TRBD2 aligns across 13 bases. CDR1 is SGHNT and CDR2 is YYREEE in the germline V gene (reference sequence). V lost 3 bases and J lost 5; bases outside the gene matches: 10. CDR3 length equals 18 residues. CDR3 amino acids: CASSYGLAGVLGTGELFF. The CDR3 bases are TGTGCCAGCAGCTACGGACTAGCGGGAGTATTAGGGACCGGGGAGCTGTTTTTT.

Details on this clone: At the DNA level, this CDR3 is encoded by other sequences in the same sample as well. This sequence joins TRBV5-1 and TRBJ1-4; D unresolved. The V gene's germline CDR1 is SGHRS and CDR2 YFSETQ. The germline V and J ends were trimmed by 1 base and 2 bases, with 6 bases remaining between them. There are 14 residues in the CDR3. The CDR3 nucleotides are TGCGCCAGCAGCTTGAGGGCGACTAATGAAAAACTGTTTTTT. Protein product: CASSLRATNEKLFF.

This chain connects TRBV2 to TRBJ2-7; D perhaps matches TRBD1 (6 bases). V was cut by 7 bases and J by 0 bases, with 13 bases left in between. Germline CDR1 and CDR2: SNHLY and FYNNEI. CDR3 size: 14 residues. Written as DNA, the CDR3 is TGTGCCAGCATTAGGACAGAGCGCTCCTACGAGCAGTACTTC. Protein product: CASIRTERSYEQYF.

The chain uses TRBV6-6 and TRBJ1-6; D ambiguous. Germline values: CDR1 MNHNY, CDR2 SVGAGI (reference sequence). This CDR3 contains 14 residues. The V end lost 0 bases, the J end lost 8 bases, and 8 bases lay between the germline ends. The CDR3 sequence is CASSYSTRDSPLHF. The CDR3 coding sequence is TGTGCCAGCAGTTACTCGACGCGGGATTCACCCCTCCACTTT.

The rearrangement uses TRBV5-6 and TRBJ1-3, with D possibly matching TRBD1 (5 bases). V was clipped by 2 bases and J by 0 bases, with 15 bases between them. This CDR3 is built from 17 residues. CDR1 SGHDT and CDR2 YYEEEE come from the germline V gene. CDR3 DNA: TGTGCCAGCAGCTTAATCGGCGGGACCCCCTCTGGAAACACCATATATTTT. This codes for CASSLIGGTPSGNTIYF.

The chain carries TRBV18 and TRBJ1-2; tentative D call: TRBD1 (5 bases). Germline CDR1 reads KGHSH; CDR2 reads LQKENI. Trimming pared 0 bases from V and 7 bases from J, leaving 12 bases between. The CDR3 is made up of 14 amino acids. CDR3 coding DNA: TGTGCCAGCTCACCACCGGGGCGATCTGGTGGCTACACCTTC. Translated: CASSPPGRSGGYTF. Together with reference TRBV18 and TRBJ1-2, the CDR3 gives the full variable domain: NAGVMQNPRHLVRRRGQEARLRCSPMKGHSHVYWYRQLPEEGLKFMVYLQKENIIDESGMPKERFSAEFPKEGPSILRIQQVVRGDSAAYFCASSPPGRSGGYTFGSGTRLTVV.

A single count supports this clone. This CDR3 is also generated by other DNA sequences in the sample. The V and J genes are TRBV6-5 and TRBJ1-1; D is ambiguous. The CDR3 sequence is 12 residues long. The germline V gene has CDR1 MNHEY and CDR2 SVGAGI. V was pared by 6 bases and J by 2 bases, with 7 bases between. The CDR3 region has the DNA TGTGCCAGCAGCCGATCCAACACTGAAGCTTTCTTT. Its protein product is CASSRSNTEAFF.